This record covers a single T cell receptor (beta chain). Its antigen is not known. The record originates from a study of cytomegalovirus exposure and HLA in healthy donors. Study findings and constraints: Later, an analysis found that common viral pathogens appeared to be linked with several of the most significant clusters. TCR beta chain V- and J-gene trimming was linked, in a later analysis, to a missense variant in DCLRE1C. Clonal expansion was found to be greater in HLA-associated TCR beta chains than in equally common others in a later analysis. Most TCR sequences proved rare, with some public TCRs found in many donors.

V lost 2 bases, J lost 7 bases, and 14 bases lay in between. This CDR3 has 14 amino acids. Germline-derived CDR1 and CDR2 are SGHDT and YYEEEE. The PCR ran on 60 Vbeta and 13 Jbeta primers. TCRdb's copy holds only in-frame clones and misses some; the assay was immunoSEQ multiplex PCR. The data hold approximately 110,000 clones, with around 78% observed a single time. This chain connects TRBV5-6 to TRBJ2-3; D remains ambiguous. The sequence was collected from a man in his sixties in good health and CMV-seropositive. The material sequenced was PBMCs. CDR3 region: CASSFLGLGYTQYF. CDR3 bases: TGTGCCAGCAGCTTCTTGGGCCTTGGGTATACGCAGTATTTT.